Listed below are T cell receptor beta chains from one sample, sequenced in a study of blood T cell repertoires in COVID-19. The method was immunoSEQ multiplex PCR; TCRdb's version includes in-frame clones alone and lacks a portion of them. The data show roughly 240,000 clones, more than 70% seen once. Sequencing input: PBMCs or T cells enriched from blood (not recorded which). The receptors originated from a middle-aged woman with acute COVID-19. Each CDR3 is given without its conserved first and last residue.

v_call | cdr3_length | cdr3_aa
TRBV29-1 | 12 | SVERGSPFYEQY
TRBV6-5 | 13 | ATHLTSGSTDTQY
TRBV21-1 | 15 | ASSKAVRRDTSYGYT
TRBV10-3 | 11 | ATGVARGDGQF
TRBV6-5 | 14 | ASSYFERGGLNEQF
TRBV7-8 | 12 | ASSLRGGRTEAF
TRBV2 | 9 | ASSADQPQH
TRBV2 | 12 | ASSERLAGETQY
TRBV12-3/TRBV12-4 | 11 | ASSLRSYNEQF
TRBV3-1/TRBV3-2 | 14 | ASSQVGSSYNSPLH
TRBV27 | 13 | ASSLSSRYQETQY
TRBV5-1 | 14 | ASSSLAGGFQETQY
TRBV20-1 | 12 | SASKQATNYGYT
TRBV7-2 | 12 | ASSSPDRRGEAF
TRBV19 | 16 | ASSTTGTSGANIYEQY
TRBV27 | 12 | ASRPLSSYNEQF
TRBV5-1 | 13 | ASSLTGESNQPQH
TRBV2 | 12 | ASSDSHSNQPQH
TRBV2 | 13 | ASSGGLPGNQPQH
TRBV7-2 | 13 | ASSSKLPRTGELF
TRBV2 | 13 | ASSPASDSQETQY